These T cell receptor beta chains were read from a single sample in a study of T cells in Graves' hyperthyroidism and ophthalmopathy. TCRdb reprocessed the multiplex PCR reads with MiXCR, giving one entry per CDR3 protein. The data show a few hundred thousand distinct CDR3 sequences, with approximately 15% seen just once and 30% to 35% held by the top ten. Sequencing was performed on blood. Receptors were obtained from a woman between 35 and 50 years old with Graves' ophthalmopathy. The conserved cysteine and the conserved F or W are not part of the CDR3 here. Each record gives: V gene, J gene, D gene, CDR3 protein. A D gene is named only where the DNA matches it firmly.

TRBV12-3/TRBV12-4	TRBJ1-1	TRBD1	ASSLDAGGGTEAF
TRBV15	TRBJ1-1	-	ATSTSGNTEAF
TRBV20-1	TRBJ2-7	TRBD2	SASLASGRDEQY
TRBV11-2	TRBJ2-7	-	ASSENNSYEQY
TRBV19	TRBJ1-5	-	ASKEGRYSNQPQH
TRBV6-2/TRBV6-3	TRBJ2-7	-	ASSYSFEQY
TRBV18	TRBJ2-5	-	ASSPSVGLPHETQY
TRBV29-1	TRBJ2-3	TRBD1	SAATGGTDTQY
TRBV2	TRBJ1-6	-	ASSEGYLALH
TRBV20-1	TRBJ2-5	-	SAPYGQETQY
TRBV20-1	TRBJ1-4	-	SAKNPRTDEKLF
TRBV20-1	TRBJ2-1	-	SARVGGIRQNEQF
TRBV30	TRBJ2-6	TRBD1	AWSTGASGANVLT
TRBV20-1	TRBJ1-4	-	SAGGGARSEKLF
TRBV11-2	TRBJ2-1	-	ASSLTPPGSLLSNEQF
TRBV6-1	TRBJ2-7	-	ASSYLTAVY
TRBV28	TRBJ1-1	-	ASSLSGVDTEAF
TRBV5-1	TRBJ2-1	-	ASSWGRSNEQF
TRBV14	TRBJ2-1	-	ASSQLTVGNEQF
TRBV14	TRBJ1-3	-	ASSPERGRFGNTIY
TRBV30	TRBJ2-7	-	AWSGNTVTYEQY
TRBV30	TRBJ1-1	-	AWAQSRNTEAF
TRBV24-1	TRBJ1-1	TRBD1	ARDKRGRMGGAF
TRBV27	TRBJ1-6	TRBD1	ASNLRGRNSPLH
TRBV5-1	TRBJ1-2	-	ASSLEDGNYGYT
TRBV6-1	TRBJ2-2	TRBD2	ASSPPGGASTGELF